This T cell receptor beta chain was captured in a study of blood T cells in healthy people across ages. There are a few counts of this clonotype. The CDR3 has 16 amino acids. Unmatched junction bases numbered 7, after V lost 1 base and J lost 0 bases. CDR1 is DFQATT, CDR2 SNEGSKA, per germline (reference sequence). Primers used in a second PCR of about 7 to 12 cycles were a sample-barcoded 5' primer and a J-beta primer mix. A single record per CDR3 protein comes from TCRdb applying MiXCR to the 5' RACE reads. The sample consists of 2 million or so distinct CDR3 sequences, around 50% of them appearing once.

The V call is TRBV20-1, the J call TRBJ2-5; 8 bases fit TRBD2. The sample comprised blood. The receptor comes from a woman aged 40 to 50 in good health. CDR3 residues: CSARGRGDPNQETQYF. CDR3 DNA sequence: TGCAGTGCTAGAGGGCGGGGGGACCCTAACCAAGAGACCCAGTACTTC.